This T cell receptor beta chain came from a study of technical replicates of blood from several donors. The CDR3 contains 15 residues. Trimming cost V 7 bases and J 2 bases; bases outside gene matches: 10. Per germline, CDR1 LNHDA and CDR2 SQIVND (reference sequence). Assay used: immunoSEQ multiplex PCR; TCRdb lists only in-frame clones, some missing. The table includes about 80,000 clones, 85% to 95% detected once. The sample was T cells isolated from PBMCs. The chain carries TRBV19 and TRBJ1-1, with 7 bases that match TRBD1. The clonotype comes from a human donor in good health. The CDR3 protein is CASIIGTAFNTEAFF. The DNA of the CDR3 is TGTGCCAGTATAATCGGGACAGCATTTAACACTGAAGCTTTCTTT. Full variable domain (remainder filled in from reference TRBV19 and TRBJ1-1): DGGITQSPKYLFRKEGQNVTLSCEQNLNHDAMYWYRQDPGQGLRLIYYSQIVNDFQKGDIAEGYSVSREKKESFPLTVTSAQKNPTAFYLCASIIGTAFNTEAFFGQGTRLTVV.